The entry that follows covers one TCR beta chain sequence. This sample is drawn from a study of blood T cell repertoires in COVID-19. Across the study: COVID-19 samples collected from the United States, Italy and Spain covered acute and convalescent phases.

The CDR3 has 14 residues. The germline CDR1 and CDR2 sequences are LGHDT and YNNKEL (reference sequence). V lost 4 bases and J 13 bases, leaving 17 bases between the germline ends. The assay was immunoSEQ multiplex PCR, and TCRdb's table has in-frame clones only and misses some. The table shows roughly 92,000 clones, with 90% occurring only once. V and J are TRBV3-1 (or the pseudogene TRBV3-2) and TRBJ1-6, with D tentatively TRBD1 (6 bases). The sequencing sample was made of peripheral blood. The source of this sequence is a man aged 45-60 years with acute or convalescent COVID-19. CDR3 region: CASSLITGSLPLHF. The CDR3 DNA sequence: TGTGCCAGCAGCCTCATCACAGGGTCCTTGCCCCTCCACTTT.